A single sample is the source of the 18 T cell receptor beta chains below, sequenced in a study of blood T cell repertoires in COVID-19. Using immunoSEQ multiplex PCR, the repertoire was profiled, and TCRdb retains in-frame clones only, with some absent. The table lists some 180,000 clones, about 90% of them singletons. The specimen sequenced was peripheral blood. Source of these receptors: a man between 65 and 79 years old with active or convalescent COVID-19.

This rearrangement joins TRBV3-1 (or the pseudogene TRBV3-2) to TRBJ2-3, with 9 nucleotides matching TRBD2. This CDR3 is built from 20 residues. Per the germline V gene, CDR1 is LGHDT and CDR2 is YNNKEL (reference sequence). The ends lost 0 bases at V and 5 bases at J; junction bases unmatched: 18. The CDR3 region has the DNA TGTGCCAGCAGCCAAGAGGTGGTAGCTAGCGGGGCCCTCGGGGGAGATACGCAGTATTTT. Amino acid sequence: CASSQEVVASGALGGDTQYF.

The V call is TRBV4-2, the J call TRBJ1-6, with 7 nucleotides matching TRBD1. The CDR3 length is 15 residues. The germline gives CDR1 LGHNA, CDR2 YNFKEQ. V was pared by 3 bases and J by 5 bases, with 4 bases of the junction left unmatched. In DNA form, the CDR3 reads TGTGCCAGCAGCCAGACAGGGCGGAATAATTCACCCCTCCACTTT. Translating it yields CASSQTGRNNSPLHF.

This chain links TRBV28 with TRBJ2-1; 9 nucleotides agree with TRBD2. The germline V gene has CDR1 MDHEN and CDR2 SYDVKM. The length of the CDR3 is 15 residues. J was trimmed by 8 bases and V by 7 bases; bases with no gene match: 12. DNA for the CDR3: TGTGCCAGCAATCCCAACGGCGCGGGAGGGCATGAGCAGTTCTTC. Residues: CASNPNGAGGHEQFF.

This clone has a single count. The chain combines TRBV7-9 with TRBJ1-5; TRBD1 is a possible D gene (6 bases). The germline gives CDR1 SEHNR, CDR2 FQNEAQ (reference sequence). V gave up 5 bases and J gave up 7 bases, with 18 bases separating them. This CDR3 spans 15 amino acids. The CDR3 DNA follows: TGTGCCAGCAGCCCAGGGGACGGGCAGCTACAGCCCCAGCATTTT. Protein: CASSPGDGQLQPQHF.

This sequence joins TRBV29-1 and TRBJ2-5; D possibly corresponds to TRBD1 (6 bases). With 5 bases removed from V and 5 bases from J, the gap between germline ends came to 12 bases. The germline CDR1 and CDR2 sequences are SQVTM and ANQGSEA. CDR3 length equals 12 residues. CDR3 bases: TGCAGCGTTTATCAGGGGATGGAGACCCAGTACTTC. Amino acids: CSVYQGMETQYF.

This chain connects TRBV2 to TRBJ2-3; perhaps TRBD2 as D (6 bases). This CDR3 has 12 residues. Germline CDR1 is SNHLY and CDR2 is FYNNEI. The V end was cut by 5 bases, the J end by 6 bases, with 9 bases between. The CDR3 DNA reads as TGTGCCAGCAGTCTAGCGCTGGATACGCAGTATTTT. Translation gives CASSLALDTQYF.

V is TRBV15 and J is TRBJ1-5; no clear D. Germline CDR1 and CDR2: LNHNV and YYDKDF (reference sequence). The CDR3 spans 14 residues. Between the trimmed V and J ends, which lost 2 bases and 9 bases, there was a span of 14 bases. The CDR3 nucleotides are TGTGCCACCAGCAGACCCGGTTCGGAGATGCCCCAGCATTTT. Its translation is CATSRPGSEMPQHF.

The chain recombines TRBV7-9 with TRBJ2-1; D is possibly TRBD2 (5 bases). The CDR3 is 15 residues long. Germline V gives CDR1 SEHNR, CDR2 FQNEAQ (reference sequence). Trimming removed 4 bases from V and 5 bases from J, with 15 bases in between. The CDR3, as DNA: TGTGCCAGCAGCTCCCCATCGAGGGCCCACAATGAGCAGTTCTTC. Protein sequence: CASSSPSRAHNEQFF. Complete variable domain (other parts from reference TRBV7-9 and TRBJ2-1): DTGVSQNPRHKITKRGQNVTFRCDPISEHNRLYWYRQTLGQGPEFLTYFQNEAQLEKSRLLSDRFSAERPKGSFSTLEIQRTEQGDSAMYLCASSSPSRAHNEQFFGPGTRLTVL.

The J gene is TRBJ2-3, the V gene TRBV6-5; the D is unclear. From germline, CDR1 is MNHEY and CDR2 SVGAGI. This CDR3 contains 13 residues. Trimming left V 4 bases short and J 6 bases short, with 11 bases between. This CDR3 reads CASSSQTRDTQYF. The CDR3 coding sequence is TGTGCCAGCAGTTCCCAGACAAGGGATACGCAGTATTTT.

For this clone: The same CDR3 also results from other DNA sequences found in this sample. This CDR3 is CASSYARGGYGYTF. The CDR3 nucleotides are TGTGCCAGCAGTTACGCCAGGGGCGGCTATGGCTACACCTTC. The V gene is TRBV6-5, the J gene TRBJ1-2; possible D gene TRBD1, 6 bases. Germline V gene lookup returns CDR1 MNHEY and CDR2 SVGAGI. The CDR3 extends over 14 amino acids. V lost 2 bases, J lost 4 bases, and 11 bases lay in between.

The chain employs TRBV9 and TRBJ1-2, with D maybe TRBD1 (5 bases). Trimming pared 3 bases from V and 4 bases from J, leaving 10 bases between. Germline lookup yields CDR1 SGDLS and CDR2 YYNGEE. This CDR3 is 13 amino acids long. The CDR3 coding sequence is TGTGCCAGCAGCGCCCAGGGCCCCTATGGCTACACCTTC. Translated: CASSAQGPYGYTF.

This chain connects TRBV3-1 (or the pseudogene TRBV3-2) to TRBJ2-7; 11 bases align to TRBD2. CDR3 size: 14 residues. CDR1 LGHDT and CDR2 YNNKEL come from the germline V gene (reference sequence). V trimming: 2 bases; J trimming: 6 bases; junction bases outside the gene matches: 3. CDR3: CASSQLAGGGEQYF. Written as DNA, the CDR3 is TGTGCCAGCAGCCAACTAGCGGGAGGAGGCGAGCAGTACTTC.

This chain connects TRBV7-3 to TRBJ2-7; D may be TRBD2 (6 bases). Germline V gene data show CDR1 as SGHTA and CDR2 as FQGTGA. The CDR3 runs 13 residues. The V gene lost 3 bases and the J gene lost 0 bases, with 6 bases spanning the gap. CDR3 residues: CASSFGSSYEQYF. The DNA for the CDR3 is TGTGCCAGCAGCTTCGGGAGCTCCTACGAGCAGTACTTC.

The chain employs TRBV7-9 and TRBJ1-6, with 9 bases aligning to TRBD1. V lost 3 bases, J lost 10 bases, and 7 bases stayed unmatched. There are 15 residues in the CDR3. Germline assignment: CDR1 SEHNR and CDR2 FQNEAQ (reference sequence). CDR3 amino acids: CASSLAPDRGSPLHF. In nucleotides, the CDR3 is TGTGCCAGCAGCTTGGCCCCGGACAGGGGATCACCCCTCCACTTT.

This clone was seen a few times. V usage is TRBV30 and J usage is TRBJ1-1; D not resolved. Germline CDR1 is GTSNPN and CDR2 is SVGIG (reference sequence). The CDR3 runs to 10 residues. V was cut by 5 bases and J by 10 bases, with 11 bases left in between. CDR3 protein: CAWVDFRAFF. The CDR3 DNA sequence: TGTGCCTGGGTGGACTTCAGAGCTTTCTTT.

This clone was seen only once. The J gene is TRBJ1-6, the V gene TRBV11-2; the D is unclear. V was pared by 6 bases and J by 5 bases, with 17 bases between. The CDR3 runs to 16 residues. Germline V gene sequence: CDR1 SGHAT, CDR2 FQNNGV. This CDR3 is CASSPNWQRNNSPLHF. The CDR3 DNA is TGTGCCAGCAGTCCGAATTGGCAGAGGAATAATTCACCCCTCCACTTT. Full variable domain (missing parts from reference TRBV11-2 and TRBJ1-6): EAGVAQSPRYKIIEKRQSVAFWCNPISGHATLYWYQQILGQGPKLLIQFQNNGVVDDSQLPKDRFSAERLKGVDSTLKIQPAKLEDSAVYLCASSPNWQRNNSPLHFGNGTRLTVT.

This sequence joins TRBV29-1 and TRBJ1-2; D may be TRBD1 (6 bases). The CDR3 runs 15 residues. Germline V gene sequence: CDR1 SQVTM, CDR2 ANQGSEA. V gave up 5 bases and J gave up 4 bases, with 20 bases separating them. As DNA, the CDR3 is TGCAGCGTTCCCGGACAGCCAACCGCCGGCTATGGCTACACCTTC. It is translated as CSVPGQPTAGYGYTF.

This chain links TRBV7-3 with TRBJ2-1; TRBD2 aligns across 7 bases. The junction had 9 bases not matched to a gene; V was cut back by 4 bases and J by 6 bases. Germline CDR1 reads SGHTA; CDR2 reads FQGTGA. This CDR3 is built from 15 residues. The CDR3 loop reads CASSYLGLVVNEQFF. The CDR3 region has the DNA TGTGCCAGCAGCTACCTAGGACTAGTCGTCAATGAGCAGTTCTTC.